This TCR beta chain was sequenced during a study of blood T cell repertoires in COVID-19. V was trimmed by 7 bases and J by 0 bases, leaving 13 bases between them. There are 16 residues in the CDR3. CDR1 MNHEY and CDR2 SMNVEV come from the germline V gene (reference sequence). Authors' data handling: Amplified reference gene primers provided the basis for estimating nucleated cell counts. The table came from immunoSEQ multiplex PCR; TCRdb's copy has only in-frame clones and leaves some out. That table gives V, J and clone size, and the DNA gave D and trimming. The sample yields over 45,000 clones, approximately 91% seen once. This clone appeared a single time.

The sequenced sample consisted of peripheral blood. The chain is built from TRBV27 and TRBJ1-6; D ambiguous. The sequence derives from a woman in her fifties or sixties with active COVID-19. CDR3 residues: CASTQFTSSYNSPLHF. CDR3 in DNA: TGTGCCAGCACTCAGTTTACTAGCTCCTATAATTCACCCCTCCACTTT.